The next 5 T cell receptor beta chains were all read from a single sample in a study of blood T cell repertoires in COVID-19. Data came from immunoSEQ multiplex PCR; TCRdb stores just in-frame clones and leaves some out. The sample lists under 250,000 clones, approximately 90% occurring once. The source material was peripheral blood. The receptors derive from a man aged 25 to 40 with acute or convalescent COVID-19.

The chain is built from TRBV7-2 and TRBJ1-3; possible D gene TRBD1, 6 bases. Looked up from germline, CDR1 is SGHTA and CDR2 is FQGNSA. The CDR3 has 15 residues. V lost 5 bases and J lost 3, with 14 bases in between. Here the CDR3 reads CASSQQGGFGNTIYF. In nucleotides, the CDR3 is TGTGCCAGCAGCCAACAAGGGGGTTTTGGAAACACCATATATTTT.

V usage is TRBV4-1 and J usage is TRBJ1-2; 7 nucleotides match TRBD1. The germline V gene encodes CDR1 MGHRA and CDR2 YSYEKL. This CDR3 is 15 amino acids long. V lost 4 bases and J lost 6; bases outside the gene matches: 11. DNA of the CDR3: TGCGCCAGCAGCCGATTCTTACAGGGGATTAATGGCTACACCTTC. This codes for CASSRFLQGINGYTF.

The V gene is TRBV4-1, the J gene TRBJ2-7; a possible D gene is TRBD2 (7 bases). In germline, CDR1 is MGHRA, CDR2 YSYEKL. Trimming took off 2 bases at V and 4 bases at J, with 15 bases between the two ends. The CDR3 spans 15 residues. CDR3 DNA: TGCGCCAGCAGCCAAAAGGGGGGAGGGCCATACGAGCAGTACTTC. This translates into CASSQKGGGPYEQYF.

This clone came up once. The chain has TRBV2 and TRBJ2-3; 9 bases line up with TRBD1. J was trimmed by 3 bases and V by 8 bases; bases with no gene match: 6. The germline V gene encodes CDR1 SNHLY and CDR2 FYNNEI. CDR3 size: 14 residues. The CDR3 nucleotides are TGTGCCAGCTCAAGGGACAGGGCTACAGATACGCAGTATTTT. Protein sequence: CASSRDRATDTQYF.

Concerning this clone itself: An end of the junction differs from the germline gene, which may be a read error. Within the sample, other DNA sequences also encode this same CDR3. The chain combines TRBV28 with TRBJ1-1; D gene ambiguous. Per the germline V gene, CDR1 is MDHEN and CDR2 is SYDVKM. This CDR3 region has 14 residues. CDR3 residues: CASSLGSRYTEAFF. The CDR3 region has the DNA TGTGCCAGTAGTTTAGGGTCCAGGTACACTGAAGCTTTCTTT.